This T cell receptor (beta chain) was found in a study of cytomegalovirus exposure and HLA in healthy donors. Study overall: Caucasian-associated ancestry cluster membership applied to approximately 84% of over 350 genotyped donors. Study-level results: In an earlier analysis, most TCR beta V segments were productive about 87% or about 30% of the time. Rare sequences made up most TCRs, while some public TCRs were found in many donors.

Notes on this clone: As yet, its antigen is unknown.

Researchers ran the PCR with 60 Vbeta and 13 Jbeta primers. Sequencing used immunoSEQ multiplex PCR; TCRdb keeps in-frame clones, though not all of them. The sample carries 90,000 to 150,000 clones, 81% recorded once. Trimming removed 9 bases from V and 4 bases from J; junction bases left unmatched: 7. There are 13 residues in the CDR3. The germline V gene encodes CDR1 MNHNS and CDR2 SASEGT. Sequenced input: PBMCs. This rearrangement joins TRBV6-1 to TRBJ1-2, with 8 bases aligning to TRBD1. This receptor was identified in a woman between 35 and 50 years old in good health and CMV-seronegative. Here the CDR3 DNA reads TGTGCCAGTCTGGACAGGGACGCCTATGGCTACACCTTC. Translated: CASLDRDAYGYTF.